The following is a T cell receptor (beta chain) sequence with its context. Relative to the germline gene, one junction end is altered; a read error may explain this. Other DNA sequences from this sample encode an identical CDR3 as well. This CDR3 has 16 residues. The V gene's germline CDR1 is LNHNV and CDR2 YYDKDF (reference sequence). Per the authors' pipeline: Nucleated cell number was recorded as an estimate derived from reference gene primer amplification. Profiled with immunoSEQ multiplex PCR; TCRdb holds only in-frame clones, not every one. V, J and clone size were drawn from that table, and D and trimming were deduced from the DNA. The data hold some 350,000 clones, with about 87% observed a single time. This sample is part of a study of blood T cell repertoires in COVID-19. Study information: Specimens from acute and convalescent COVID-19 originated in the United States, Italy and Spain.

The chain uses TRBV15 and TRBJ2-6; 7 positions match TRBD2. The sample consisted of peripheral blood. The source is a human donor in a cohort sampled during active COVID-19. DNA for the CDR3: TGCGCCACCAGCAGAGATATGCGGGGGGGGGCCAACGTCCTGACTTTC. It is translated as CATSRDMRGGANVLTF.